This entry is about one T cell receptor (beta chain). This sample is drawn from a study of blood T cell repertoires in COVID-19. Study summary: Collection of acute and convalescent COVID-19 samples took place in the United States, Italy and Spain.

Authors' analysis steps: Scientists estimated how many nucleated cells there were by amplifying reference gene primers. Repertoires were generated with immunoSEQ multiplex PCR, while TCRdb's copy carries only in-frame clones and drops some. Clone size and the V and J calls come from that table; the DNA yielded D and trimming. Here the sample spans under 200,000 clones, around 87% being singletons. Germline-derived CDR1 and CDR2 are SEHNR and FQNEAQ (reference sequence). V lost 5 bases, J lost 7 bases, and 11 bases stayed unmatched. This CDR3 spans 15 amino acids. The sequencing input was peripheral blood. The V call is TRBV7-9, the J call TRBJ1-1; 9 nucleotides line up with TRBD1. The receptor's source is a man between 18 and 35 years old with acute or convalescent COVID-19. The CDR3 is CASSPLGTGGDEAFF. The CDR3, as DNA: TGTGCCAGCAGCCCCCTGGGTACAGGGGGCGATGAAGCTTTCTTT. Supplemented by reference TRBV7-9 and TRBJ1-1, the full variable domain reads DTGVSQNPRHKITKRGQNVTFRCDPISEHNRLYWYRQTLGQGPEFLTYFQNEAQLEKSRLLSDRFSAERPKGSFSTLEIQRTEQGDSAMYLCASSPLGTGGDEAFFGQGTRLTVV.